These T cell receptor beta chains were read from a single sample in a study of cytomegalovirus exposure and HLA in healthy donors. Data came from immunoSEQ multiplex PCR; TCRdb stores just in-frame clones and leaves some out. The sample consists of roughly 150,000 clones, approximately 9% of them appearing once. The sequenced material came from PBMCs. The receptors originated from a male donor in good health and CMV-seronegative. The CDR3 runs from the conserved cysteine through the conserved F or W. Each record gives: CDR3 protein, CDR3 DNA, clone size, V gene, J gene, D gene. The D gene is left open where the match is weak. Clone size is not always given. Where it is, it says once, few, many or a class for expanded clones.

CDR3: CASSSSGTGNYGYTF; DNA: TGTGCCAGCAGTTCTTCCGGGACAGGAAACTATGGCTACACCTTC; size: few; V: TRBV27; J: TRBJ1-2; D: TRBD1
CDR3: CASSRDFYEQYF; DNA: TGCGCCAGCAGCCGGGACTTCTACGAGCAGTACTTC; size: NA; V: TRBV5-1; J: TRBJ2-7; D: NA
CDR3: CASGLVGEVYGYTF; DNA: TGTGCTAGTGGTTTGGTAGGGGAGGTCTATGGCTACACCTTC; size: few; V: TRBV12-5; J: TRBJ1-2; D: NA
CDR3: CASSLDLSGGYTF; DNA: TGTGCCAGCAGCTTAGACCTGAGCGGTGGCTACACCTTC; size: few; V: TRBV7-2; J: TRBJ1-2; D: NA
CDR3: CARPYTGGTYEQYF; DNA: TGTGCCCGTCCGTATACAGGGGGGACCTACGAGCAGTACTTC; size: NA; V: TRBV7-2; J: TRBJ2-7; D: TRBD1
CDR3: CASSPRHPRDYEQYF; DNA: TGTGCCAGCAGCCCCAGGCATCCGAGAGACTACGAGCAGTACTTC; size: few; V: TRBV11-2; J: TRBJ2-7; D: NA
CDR3: CASRPGTSGEQFF; DNA: TGTGCCAGCAGGCCCGGGACTAGCGGAGAGCAGTTCTTC; size: NA; V: TRBV7-2; J: TRBJ2-1; D: TRBD2
CDR3: CASRLTLTNEKLFF; DNA: TGTGCCAGCAGATTGACACTTACAAATGAAAAACTGTTTTTT; size: NA; V: TRBV2; J: TRBJ1-4; D: NA
CDR3: CASSQESGGLPETQYF; DNA: TGTGCCAGCAGCCAAGAATCGGGGGGGCTCCCGGAGACCCAGTACTTC; size: NA; V: TRBV4-2; J: TRBJ2-5; D: TRBD2
CDR3: CASSPGGYEQYF; DNA: TGTGCCAGCAGCCCCGGAGGATACGAGCAGTACTTC; size: few; V: TRBV7-8; J: TRBJ2-7; D: NA
CDR3: CASSPRQGGEKLFF; DNA: TGTGCCAGCAGCCCAAGACAGGGTGGCGAAAAACTGTTTTTT; size: few; V: TRBV7-6; J: TRBJ1-4; D: TRBD1
CDR3: CASSQGTGGGQNTQYF; DNA: TGTGCCAGCAGCCAAGGGACAGGGGGCGGACAGAATACGCAGTATTTT; size: NA; V: TRBV4-2; J: TRBJ2-3; D: TRBD1
CDR3: CASSLGRPRETQYF; DNA: TGTGCCAGCAGCTTGGGGCGGCCTAGGGAGACCCAGTACTTC; size: NA; V: TRBV5-4; J: TRBJ2-5; D: NA
CDR3: CASSETSLNGELFF; DNA: TGTGCCAGCAGTGAGACTAGCTTGAACGGGGAGCTGTTTTTT; size: few; V: TRBV6-5; J: TRBJ2-2; D: TRBD2
CDR3: CASSRIPGLAGDRETQYF; DNA: TGTGCCAGCAGCCGAATCCCGGGACTAGCGGGAGACAGAGAGACCCAGTACTTC; size: NA; V: TRBV4-2; J: TRBJ2-5; D: TRBD2
CDR3: CASSSVQSSYEQYF; DNA: TGTGCCAGCAGTTCGGTTCAAAGCTCCTACGAGCAGTACTTC; size: NA; V: TRBV7-2; J: TRBJ2-7; D: NA
CDR3: CASSGGSGLAGEIVYEQFF; DNA: TGCGCCAGCAGCGGAGGCTCGGGACTAGCGGGAGAAATAGTCTATGAGCAGTTCTTC; size: NA; V: TRBV4-1; J: TRBJ2-1; D: TRBD2
CDR3: CASSPRDRAYEQYF; DNA: TGTGCCAGCAGCCCCCGGGACAGAGCCTACGAGCAGTACTTC; size: NA; V: TRBV7-9; J: TRBJ2-7; D: TRBD1
CDR3: CASSYSTGQGAYEQYF; DNA: TGTGCCAGCAGTTACTCTACGGGACAGGGGGCTTACGAGCAGTACTTC; size: few; V: TRBV6-5; J: TRBJ2-7; D: TRBD1
CDR3: CAIRQDRGDTQYF; DNA: TGTGCCATCAGACAAGACAGGGGGGATACGCAGTATTTT; size: NA; V: TRBV10-3; J: TRBJ2-3; D: TRBD1
CDR3: CASSGDSFRNEQYF; DNA: TGTGCCAGCAGTGGAGACAGCTTTCGGAACGAGCAGTACTTC; size: NA; V: TRBV25-1; J: TRBJ2-7; D: NA
CDR3: CASNPRTGYTSGNTEAFF; DNA: TGTGCCAGCAATCCAAGGACAGGGTACACGTCGGGCAACACTGAAGCTTTCTTT; size: NA; V: TRBV28; J: TRBJ1-1; D: TRBD1
CDR3: CASSYRGSGAYEQYF; DNA: TGTGCCAGCAGCTATAGGGGCTCGGGGGCCTACGAGCAGTACTTC; size: NA; V: TRBV11-2; J: TRBJ2-7; D: NA
CDR3: CASSEYRGDEQYF; DNA: TGTGCCAGCAGTGAATATCGGGGGGACGAGCAGTACTTC; size: few; V: TRBV25-1; J: TRBJ2-7; D: TRBD2
CDR3: CASSQGFRGIYSPLHF; DNA: TGCGCCAGCAGCCAAGGTTTCAGGGGGATATATTCACCCCTCCACTTT; size: few; V: TRBV4-1; J: TRBJ1-6; D: TRBD1
CDR3: CASSFASGSVETQYF; DNA: TGTGCCAGCAGCTTCGCTAGCGGGAGTGTAGAGACCCAGTACTTC; size: few; V: TRBV7-9; J: TRBJ2-5; D: TRBD2
CDR3: CAWRLAGDTDTQYF; DNA: TGTGCCTGGAGACTTGCGGGAGACACAGATACGCAGTATTTT; size: few; V: TRBV30; J: TRBJ2-3; D: TRBD2
CDR3: CASSPPPPGVGSSEQFF; DNA: TGTGCCAGCAGTCCCCCGCCCCCCGGGGTAGGTTCTAGTGAGCAGTTCTTC; size: few; V: TRBV27; J: TRBJ2-1; D: NA
CDR3: CASSKGQGQLNEQFF; DNA: TGTGCCAGTAGTAAGGGACAGGGGCAGTTAAATGAGCAGTTCTTC; size: NA; V: TRBV19; J: TRBJ2-1; D: TRBD1
CDR3: CASSYGQFNQPQHF; DNA: TGTGCCAGCAGCTATGGACAGTTCAATCAGCCCCAGCATTTT; size: few; V: TRBV27; J: TRBJ1-5; D: NA